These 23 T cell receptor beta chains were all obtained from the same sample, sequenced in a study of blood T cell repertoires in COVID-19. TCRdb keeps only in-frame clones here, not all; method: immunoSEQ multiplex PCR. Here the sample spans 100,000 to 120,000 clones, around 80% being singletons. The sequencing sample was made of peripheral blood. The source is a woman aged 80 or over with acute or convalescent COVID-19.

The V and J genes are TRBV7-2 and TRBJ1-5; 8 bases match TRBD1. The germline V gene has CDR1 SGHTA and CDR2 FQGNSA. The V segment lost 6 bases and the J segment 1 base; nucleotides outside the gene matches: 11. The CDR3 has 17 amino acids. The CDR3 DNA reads TGTGCCAGCAGTCTAAGGTCAGGGGGCTTCAGCAATCAGCCCCAGCATTTT. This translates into CASSLRSGGFSNQPQHF.

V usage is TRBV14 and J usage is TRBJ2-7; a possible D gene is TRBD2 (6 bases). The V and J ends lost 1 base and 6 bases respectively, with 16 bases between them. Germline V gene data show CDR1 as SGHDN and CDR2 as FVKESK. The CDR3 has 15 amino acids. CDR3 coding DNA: TGTGCCAGCAGCCAAGCGAATGGCGGGGTTTTCGAGCAGTACTTC. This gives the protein CASSQANGGVFEQYF.

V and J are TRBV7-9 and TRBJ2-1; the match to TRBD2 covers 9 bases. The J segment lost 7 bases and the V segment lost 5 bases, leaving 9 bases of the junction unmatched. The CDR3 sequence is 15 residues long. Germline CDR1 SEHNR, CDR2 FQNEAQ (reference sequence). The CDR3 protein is CASSGSGRLKNEQFF. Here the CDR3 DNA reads TGTGCCAGCAGCGGTAGCGGGAGACTTAAGAATGAGCAGTTCTTC. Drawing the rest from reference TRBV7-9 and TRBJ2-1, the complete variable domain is DTGVSQNPRHKITKRGQNVTFRCDPISEHNRLYWYRQTLGQGPEFLTYFQNEAQLEKSRLLSDRFSAERPKGSFSTLEIQRTEQGDSAMYLCASSGSGRLKNEQFFGPGTRLTVL.

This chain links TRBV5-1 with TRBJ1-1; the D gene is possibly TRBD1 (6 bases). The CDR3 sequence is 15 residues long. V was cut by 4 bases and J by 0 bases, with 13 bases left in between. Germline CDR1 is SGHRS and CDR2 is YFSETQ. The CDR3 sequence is CASSPGQTMNTEAFF. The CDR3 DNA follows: TGCGCCAGCAGCCCCGGACAGACTATGAACACTGAAGCTTTCTTT.

The CDR3 DNA reads TGTGCCAGCAGCCAAGAAACGGTGGAGACCCAGTACTTC. This sequence encodes CASSQETVETQYF. The rearrangement joins TRBV4-2 to TRBJ2-5; no firm D call. The CDR3 is made up of 13 amino acids. Germline V gives CDR1 LGHNA, CDR2 YNFKEQ. The V and J ends lost 0 bases and 5 bases respectively, with 7 bases between them.

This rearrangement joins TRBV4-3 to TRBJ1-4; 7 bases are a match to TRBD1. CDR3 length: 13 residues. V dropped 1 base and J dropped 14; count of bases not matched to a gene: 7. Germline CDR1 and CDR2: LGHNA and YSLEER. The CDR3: CASSQGLRGQLFF. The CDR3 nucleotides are TGCGCCAGCAGCCAAGGTTTACGGGGACAGCTGTTTTTT.

This CDR3 reads CASSLFPGRAQYF. In DNA form, the CDR3 reads TGTGCCAGCAGTTTATTTCCGGGAAGGGCCCAGTACTTC. The chain links TRBV27 to TRBJ2-5; maybe TRBD2 (5 bases). The germline gives CDR1 MNHEY, CDR2 SMNVEV (reference sequence). Trimming took 1 base from V and 9 from J, leaving 12 bases between them. The CDR3 has 13 amino acids.

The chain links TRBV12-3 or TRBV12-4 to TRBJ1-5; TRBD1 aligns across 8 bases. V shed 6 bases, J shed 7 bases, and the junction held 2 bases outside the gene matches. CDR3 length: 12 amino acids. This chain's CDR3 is CASSRGRQPQHF. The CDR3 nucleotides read TGTGCCAGCAGCAGGGGGCGCCAGCCCCAGCATTTT.

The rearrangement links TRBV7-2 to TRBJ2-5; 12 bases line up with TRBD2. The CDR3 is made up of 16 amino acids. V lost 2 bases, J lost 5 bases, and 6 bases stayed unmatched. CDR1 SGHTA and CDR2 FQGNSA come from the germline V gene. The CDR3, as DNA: TGTGCCAGCAGCTTATCTAGCGGGAGGGCCTTGGAGACCCAGTACTTC. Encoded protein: CASSLSSGRALETQYF.

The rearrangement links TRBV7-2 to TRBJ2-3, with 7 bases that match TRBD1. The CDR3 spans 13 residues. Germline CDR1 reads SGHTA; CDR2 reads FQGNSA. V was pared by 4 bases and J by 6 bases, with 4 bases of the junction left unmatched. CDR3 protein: CASSSQGVDTQYF. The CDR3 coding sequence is TGTGCCAGCAGCTCTCAGGGGGTGGATACGCAGTATTTT. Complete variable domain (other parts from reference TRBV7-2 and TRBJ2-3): GAGVSQSPSNKVTEKGKDVELRCDPISGHTALYWYRQSLGQGLEFLIYFQGNSAPDKSGLPSDRFSAERTGGSVSTLTIQRTQQEDSAVYLCASSSQGVDTQYFGPGTRLTVL.

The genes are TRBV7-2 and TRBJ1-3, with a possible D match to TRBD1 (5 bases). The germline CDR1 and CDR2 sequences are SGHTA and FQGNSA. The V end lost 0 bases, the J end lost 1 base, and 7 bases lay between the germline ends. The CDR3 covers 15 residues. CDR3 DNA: TGTGCCAGCAGCTTAGCGGGGCAGTCTGGAAACACCATATATTTT. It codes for CASSLAGQSGNTIYF.

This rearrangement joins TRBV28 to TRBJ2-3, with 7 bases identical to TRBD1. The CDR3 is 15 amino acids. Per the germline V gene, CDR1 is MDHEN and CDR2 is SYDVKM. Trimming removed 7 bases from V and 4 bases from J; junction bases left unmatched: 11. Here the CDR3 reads CASTTTGVRSDTQYF. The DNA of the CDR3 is TGTGCCAGCACTACAACAGGGGTTCGTTCAGATACGCAGTATTTT.

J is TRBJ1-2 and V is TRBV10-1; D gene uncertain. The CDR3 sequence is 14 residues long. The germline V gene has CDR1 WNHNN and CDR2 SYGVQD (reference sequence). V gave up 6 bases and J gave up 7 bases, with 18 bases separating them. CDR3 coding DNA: TGCGCCAGCAGGGCGTGGGCAGGTGCTGCTGGCTACACCTTC. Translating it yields CASRAWAGAAGYTF.

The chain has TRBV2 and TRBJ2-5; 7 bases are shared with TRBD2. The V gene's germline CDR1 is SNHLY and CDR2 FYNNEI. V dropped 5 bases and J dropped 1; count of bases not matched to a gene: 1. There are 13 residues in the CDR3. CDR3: CASSWTSQETQYF. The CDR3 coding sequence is TGTGCCAGCAGTTGGACTAGCCAAGAGACCCAGTACTTC.

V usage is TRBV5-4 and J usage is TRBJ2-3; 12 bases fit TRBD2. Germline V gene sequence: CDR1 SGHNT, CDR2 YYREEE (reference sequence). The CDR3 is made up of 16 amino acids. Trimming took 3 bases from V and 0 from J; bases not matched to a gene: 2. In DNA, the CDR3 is TGTGCCAGCAGCTCTAGCGGGAGGGCTAGCACAGATACGCAGTATTTT. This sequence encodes CASSSSGRASTDTQYF.

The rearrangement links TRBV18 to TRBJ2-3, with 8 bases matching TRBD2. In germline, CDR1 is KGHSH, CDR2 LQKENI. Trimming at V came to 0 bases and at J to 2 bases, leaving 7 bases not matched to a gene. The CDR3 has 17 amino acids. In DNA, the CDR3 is TGTGCCAGCTCACCACCGAGACTAGCGTTTTCCACAGATACGCAGTATTTT. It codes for CASSPPRLAFSTDTQYF. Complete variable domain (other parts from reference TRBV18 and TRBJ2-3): NAGVMQNPRHLVRRRGQEARLRCSPMKGHSHVYWYRQLPEEGLKFMVYLQKENIIDESGMPKERFSAEFPKEGPSILRIQQVVRGDSAAYFCASSPPRLAFSTDTQYFGPGTRLTVL.

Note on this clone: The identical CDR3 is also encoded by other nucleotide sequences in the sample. CDR3 amino acids: CASSWGLAGGYEQYF. CDR3 DNA: TGCGCCAGCAGCTGGGGCCTAGCGGGGGGCTACGAGCAGTACTTC. The chain employs TRBV5-1 and TRBJ2-7; 11 positions agree with TRBD2. The germline gives CDR1 SGHRS, CDR2 YFSETQ. V lost 3 bases, J lost 3 bases, and 5 bases stayed unmatched. The CDR3 length is 15 residues.

The CDR3 reads CASSPLDWVLPDTQYF. The CDR3 coding sequence is TGTGCCAGCAGTCCCCTGGACTGGGTTTTGCCAGATACGCAGTATTTT. V gene TRBV27 combines with J gene TRBJ2-3, with D maybe TRBD2 (5 bases). Germline loops: CDR1 MNHEY, CDR2 SMNVEV (reference sequence). CDR3 length: 16 amino acids. V was trimmed by 5 bases and J by 4 bases, leaving 19 bases between them.

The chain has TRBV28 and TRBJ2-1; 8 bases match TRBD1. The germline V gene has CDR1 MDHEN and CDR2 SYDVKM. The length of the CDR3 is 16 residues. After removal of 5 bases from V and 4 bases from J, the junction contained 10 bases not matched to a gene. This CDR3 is CASSTGTGKVYNEQFF. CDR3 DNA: TGTGCCAGCAGTACCGGGACAGGAAAGGTGTACAATGAGCAGTTCTTC.

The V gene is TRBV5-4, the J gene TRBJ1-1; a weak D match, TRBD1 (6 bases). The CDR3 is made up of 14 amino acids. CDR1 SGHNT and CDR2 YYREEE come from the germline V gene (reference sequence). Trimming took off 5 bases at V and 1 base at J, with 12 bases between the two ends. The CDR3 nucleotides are TGTGCCAGCAGTTCCCAAGGGGGGAACACTGAAGCTTTCTTT. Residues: CASSSQGGNTEAFF.

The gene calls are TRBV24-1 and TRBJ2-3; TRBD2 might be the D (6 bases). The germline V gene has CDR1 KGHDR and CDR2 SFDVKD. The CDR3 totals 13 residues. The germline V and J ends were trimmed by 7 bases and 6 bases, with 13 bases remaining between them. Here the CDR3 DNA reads TGTGCCACCAGGGCTAGCCGGGGGGATACGCAGTATTTT. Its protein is CATRASRGDTQYF.

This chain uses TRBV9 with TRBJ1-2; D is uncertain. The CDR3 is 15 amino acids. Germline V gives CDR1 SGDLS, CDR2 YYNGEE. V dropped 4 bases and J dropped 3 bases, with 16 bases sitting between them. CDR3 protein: CASSPNPGTDYGYTF. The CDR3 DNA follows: TGTGCCAGCAGCCCAAATCCTGGCACAGACTATGGCTACACCTTC.

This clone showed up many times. The CDR3 region is CASSRGAGRSTDTQYF. The CDR3 nucleotides are TGTGCCAGCAGCCGGGGGGCGGGACGATCCACAGATACGCAGTATTTT. The rearrangement links TRBV7-2 to TRBJ2-3, with TRBD2 as a possible D gene (7 bases). CDR1 and CDR2 (germline): SGHTA, FQGNSA. The CDR3 has 16 amino acids. Trimming stripped 5 bases from V and 2 bases from J, with 17 bases between.